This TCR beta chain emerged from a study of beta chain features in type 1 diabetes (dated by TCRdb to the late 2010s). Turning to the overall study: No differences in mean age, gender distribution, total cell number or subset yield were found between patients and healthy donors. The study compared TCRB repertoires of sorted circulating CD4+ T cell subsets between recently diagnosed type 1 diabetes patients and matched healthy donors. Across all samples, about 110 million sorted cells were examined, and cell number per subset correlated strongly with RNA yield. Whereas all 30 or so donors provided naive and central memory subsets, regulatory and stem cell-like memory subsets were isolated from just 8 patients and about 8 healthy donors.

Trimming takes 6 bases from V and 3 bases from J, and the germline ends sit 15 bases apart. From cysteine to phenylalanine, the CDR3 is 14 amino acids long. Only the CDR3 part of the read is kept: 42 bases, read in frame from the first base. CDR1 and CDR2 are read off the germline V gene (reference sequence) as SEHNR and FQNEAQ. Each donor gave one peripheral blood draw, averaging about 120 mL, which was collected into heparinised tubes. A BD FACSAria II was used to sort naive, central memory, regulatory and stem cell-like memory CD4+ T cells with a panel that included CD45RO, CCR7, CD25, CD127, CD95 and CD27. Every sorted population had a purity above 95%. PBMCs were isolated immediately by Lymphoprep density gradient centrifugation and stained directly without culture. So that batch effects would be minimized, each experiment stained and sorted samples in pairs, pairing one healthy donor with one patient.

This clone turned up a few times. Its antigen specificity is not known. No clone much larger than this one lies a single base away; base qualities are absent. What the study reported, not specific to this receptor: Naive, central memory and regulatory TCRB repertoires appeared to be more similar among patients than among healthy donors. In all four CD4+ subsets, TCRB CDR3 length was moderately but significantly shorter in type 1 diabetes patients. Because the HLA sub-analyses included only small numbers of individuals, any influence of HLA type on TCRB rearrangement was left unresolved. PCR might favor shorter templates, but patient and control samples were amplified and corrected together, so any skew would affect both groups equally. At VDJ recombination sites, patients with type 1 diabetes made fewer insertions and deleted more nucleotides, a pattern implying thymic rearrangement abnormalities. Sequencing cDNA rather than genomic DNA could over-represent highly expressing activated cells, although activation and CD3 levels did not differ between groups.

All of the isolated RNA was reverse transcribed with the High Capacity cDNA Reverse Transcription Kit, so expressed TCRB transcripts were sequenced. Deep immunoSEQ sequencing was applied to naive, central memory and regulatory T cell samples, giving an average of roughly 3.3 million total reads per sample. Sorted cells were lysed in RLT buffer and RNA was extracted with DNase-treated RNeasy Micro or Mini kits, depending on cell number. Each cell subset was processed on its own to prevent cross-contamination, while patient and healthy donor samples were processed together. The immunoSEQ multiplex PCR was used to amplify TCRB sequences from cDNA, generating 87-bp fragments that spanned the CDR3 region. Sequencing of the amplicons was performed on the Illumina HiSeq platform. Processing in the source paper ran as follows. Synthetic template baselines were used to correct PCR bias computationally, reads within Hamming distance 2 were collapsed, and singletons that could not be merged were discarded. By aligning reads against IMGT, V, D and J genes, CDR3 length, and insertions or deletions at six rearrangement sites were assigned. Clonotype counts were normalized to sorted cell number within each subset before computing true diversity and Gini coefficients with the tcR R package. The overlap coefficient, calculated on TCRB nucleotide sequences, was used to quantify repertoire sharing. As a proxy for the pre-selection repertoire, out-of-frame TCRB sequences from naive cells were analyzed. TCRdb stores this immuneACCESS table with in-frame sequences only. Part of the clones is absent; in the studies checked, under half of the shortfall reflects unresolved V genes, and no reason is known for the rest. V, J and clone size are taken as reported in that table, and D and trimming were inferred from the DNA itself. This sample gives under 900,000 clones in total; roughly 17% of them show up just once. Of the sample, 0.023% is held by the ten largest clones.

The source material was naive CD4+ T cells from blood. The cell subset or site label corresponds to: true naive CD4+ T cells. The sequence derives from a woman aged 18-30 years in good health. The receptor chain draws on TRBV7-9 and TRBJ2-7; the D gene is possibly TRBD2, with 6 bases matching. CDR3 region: CASRPPREDYEQYF. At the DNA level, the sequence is TGTGCCAGCAGACCTCCAAGGGAGGACTACGAGCAGTACTTC.